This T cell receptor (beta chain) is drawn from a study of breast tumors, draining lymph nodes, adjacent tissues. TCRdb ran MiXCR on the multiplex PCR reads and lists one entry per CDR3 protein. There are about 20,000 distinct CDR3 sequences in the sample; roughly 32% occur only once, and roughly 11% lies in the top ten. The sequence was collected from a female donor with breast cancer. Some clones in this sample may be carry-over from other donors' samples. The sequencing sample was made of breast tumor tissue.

CDR3 amino acids: CSARDPYEQYF. In DNA form, the CDR3 reads TGCAGTGCTAGAGATCCCTACGAGCAGTACTTC. This chain connects TRBV20-1 to TRBJ2-7; no firm D call. The germline V gene has CDR1 DFQATT and CDR2 SNEGSKA (reference sequence). This CDR3 region has 11 residues. Trimming shortened V by 0 bases and J by 2 bases, and 2 bases separated the two germline ends.